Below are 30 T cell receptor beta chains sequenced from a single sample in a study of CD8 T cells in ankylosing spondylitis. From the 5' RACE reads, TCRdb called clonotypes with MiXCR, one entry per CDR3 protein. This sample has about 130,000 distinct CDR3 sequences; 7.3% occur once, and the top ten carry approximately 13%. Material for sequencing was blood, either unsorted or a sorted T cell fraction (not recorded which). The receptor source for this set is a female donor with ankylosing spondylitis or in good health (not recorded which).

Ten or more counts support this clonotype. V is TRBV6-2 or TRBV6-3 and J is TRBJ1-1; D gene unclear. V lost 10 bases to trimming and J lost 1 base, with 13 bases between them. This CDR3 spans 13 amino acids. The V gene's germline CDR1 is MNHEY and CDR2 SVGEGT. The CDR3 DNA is TGTGCCACCTATGGGAGGGAGAACACTGAAGCTTTCTTT. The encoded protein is CATYGRENTEAFF.

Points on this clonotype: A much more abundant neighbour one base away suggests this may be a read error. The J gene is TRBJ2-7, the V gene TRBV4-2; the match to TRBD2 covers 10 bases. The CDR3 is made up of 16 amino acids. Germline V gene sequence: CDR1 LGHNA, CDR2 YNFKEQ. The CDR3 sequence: CASSQSRTSGSYEQCF. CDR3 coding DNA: TGTGCCAGCAGCCAATCCCGGACTAGCGGTTCCTACGAGCAGTGCTTC.

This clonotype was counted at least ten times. This chain's CDR3 is CASSLGTGGNNEQFF. CDR3 coding DNA: TGCGCCAGCAGCTTGGGGACAGGGGGTAACAATGAGCAGTTCTTC. The chain uses TRBV5-1 and TRBJ2-1; 10 bases map to TRBD1. This CDR3 is 15 amino acids long. V lost 0 bases, J lost 5 bases, and 2 bases stayed unmatched. From germline, CDR1 is SGHRS and CDR2 YFSETQ.

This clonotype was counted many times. The CDR3 DNA follows: TGCGCCAGCAGCCAAGACCTAGGACAGGGGGCGATCTATGGCTACACCTTC. This encodes CASSQDLGQGAIYGYTF. The rearrangement links TRBV4-3 to TRBJ1-2, with 11 positions matching TRBD1. Germline-derived CDR1 and CDR2 are LGHNA and YSLEER. V lost 0 bases to trimming and J lost 4 bases; unmatched junction nucleotides: 7. CDR3 length equals 17 residues.

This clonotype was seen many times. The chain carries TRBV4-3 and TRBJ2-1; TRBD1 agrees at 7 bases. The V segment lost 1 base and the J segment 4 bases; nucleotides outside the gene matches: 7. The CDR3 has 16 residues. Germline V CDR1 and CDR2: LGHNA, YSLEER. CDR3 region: CASSQGFRQGYNEQFF. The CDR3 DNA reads TGCGCCAGCAGCCAAGGGTTCCGACAGGGATACAATGAGCAGTTCTTC.

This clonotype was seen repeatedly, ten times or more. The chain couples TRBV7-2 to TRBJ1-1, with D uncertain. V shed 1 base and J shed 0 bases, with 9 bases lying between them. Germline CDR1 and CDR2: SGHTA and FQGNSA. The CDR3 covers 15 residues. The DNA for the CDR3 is TGTGCCAGCAGCTTAGGGTTTCGGGTGAACACTGAAGCTTTCTTT. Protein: CASSLGFRVNTEAFF.

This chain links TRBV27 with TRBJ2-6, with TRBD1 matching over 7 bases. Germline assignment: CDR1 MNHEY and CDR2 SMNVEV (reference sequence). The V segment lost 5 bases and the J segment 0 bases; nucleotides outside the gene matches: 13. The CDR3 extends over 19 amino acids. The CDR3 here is CASSPVEQGPHSGANVLTF. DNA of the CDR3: TGTGCCAGCAGTCCTGTAGAACAGGGGCCACACTCTGGGGCCAACGTCCTGACTTTC.

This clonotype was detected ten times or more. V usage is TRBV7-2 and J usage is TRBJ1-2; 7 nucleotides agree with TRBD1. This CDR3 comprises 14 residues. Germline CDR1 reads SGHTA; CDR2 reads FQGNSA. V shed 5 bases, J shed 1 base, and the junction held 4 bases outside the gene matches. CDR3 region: CASSQGQSNYGYTF. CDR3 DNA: TGTGCCAGCAGCCAGGGACAGAGTAACTATGGCTACACCTTC.

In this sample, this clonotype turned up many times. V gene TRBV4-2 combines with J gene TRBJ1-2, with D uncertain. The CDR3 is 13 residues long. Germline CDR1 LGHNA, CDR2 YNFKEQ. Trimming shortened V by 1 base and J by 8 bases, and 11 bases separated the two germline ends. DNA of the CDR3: TGTGCCAGCAGCCAAGCGGGTTTTTTGGGCTACACCTTC. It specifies CASSQAGFLGYTF.

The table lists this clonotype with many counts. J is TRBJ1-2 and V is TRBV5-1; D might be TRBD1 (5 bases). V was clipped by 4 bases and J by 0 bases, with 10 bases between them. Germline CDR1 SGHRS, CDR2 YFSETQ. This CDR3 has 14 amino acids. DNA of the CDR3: TGCGCCAGCAGCGGGACTCCACCTAACTATGGCTACACCTTC. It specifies CASSGTPPNYGYTF.

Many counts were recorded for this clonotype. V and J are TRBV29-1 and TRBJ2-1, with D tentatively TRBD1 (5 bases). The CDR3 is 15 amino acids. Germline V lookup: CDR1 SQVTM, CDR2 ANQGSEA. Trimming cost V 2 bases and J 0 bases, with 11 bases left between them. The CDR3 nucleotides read TGCAGCGTTGAATTAGGGGCGAGCTCCTACAATGAGCAGTTCTTC. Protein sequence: CSVELGASSYNEQFF.

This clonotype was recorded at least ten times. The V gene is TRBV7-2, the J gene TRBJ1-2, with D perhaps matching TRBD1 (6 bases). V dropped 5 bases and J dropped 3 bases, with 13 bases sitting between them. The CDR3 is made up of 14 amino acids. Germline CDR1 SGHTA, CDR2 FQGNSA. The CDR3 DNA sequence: TGTGCCAGCAGCCCCGGACAGAAAGACTATGGCTACACCTTC. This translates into CASSPGQKDYGYTF.

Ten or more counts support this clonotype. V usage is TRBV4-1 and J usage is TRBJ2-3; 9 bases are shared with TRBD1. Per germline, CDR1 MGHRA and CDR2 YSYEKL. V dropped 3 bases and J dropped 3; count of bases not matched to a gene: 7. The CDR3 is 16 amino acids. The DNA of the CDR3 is TGCGCCAGCAGCCATCTCCCGACAGGGGGGACAGATACGCAGTATTTT. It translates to CASSHLPTGGTDTQYF.

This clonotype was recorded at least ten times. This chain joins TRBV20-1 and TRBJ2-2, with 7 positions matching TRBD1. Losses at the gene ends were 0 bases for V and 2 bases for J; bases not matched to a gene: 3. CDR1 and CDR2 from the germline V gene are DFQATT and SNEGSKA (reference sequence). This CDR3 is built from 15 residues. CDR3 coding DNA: TGCAGTGCTAGAGACGGGACAGTAAACACCGGGGAGCTGTTTTTT. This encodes CSARDGTVNTGELFF.

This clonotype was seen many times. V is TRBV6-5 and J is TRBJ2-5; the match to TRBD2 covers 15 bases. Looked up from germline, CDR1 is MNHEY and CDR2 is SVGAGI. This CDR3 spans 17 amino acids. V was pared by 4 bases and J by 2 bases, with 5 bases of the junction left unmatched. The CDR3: CASSSGLAGGLQETQYF. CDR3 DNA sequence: TGTGCCAGCAGTTCCGGACTAGCGGGGGGGCTACAAGAGACCCAGTACTTC.

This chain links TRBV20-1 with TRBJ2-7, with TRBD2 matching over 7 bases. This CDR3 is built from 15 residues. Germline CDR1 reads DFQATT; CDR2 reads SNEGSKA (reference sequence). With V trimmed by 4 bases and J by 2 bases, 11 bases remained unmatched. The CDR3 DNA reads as TGCAGTGCTACACCGACTAGCCTGGATCCCTACGAGCAGTACTTC. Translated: CSATPTSLDPYEQYF.

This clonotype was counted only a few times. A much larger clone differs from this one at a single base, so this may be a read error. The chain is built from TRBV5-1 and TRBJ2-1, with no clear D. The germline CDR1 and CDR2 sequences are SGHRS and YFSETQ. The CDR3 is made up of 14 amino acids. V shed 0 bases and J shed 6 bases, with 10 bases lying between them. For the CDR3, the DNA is TGCGCCAGCAGCTTGGATGGGCAGCTCAATGAGCAGTTCTTC. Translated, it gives CASSLDGQLNEQFF.

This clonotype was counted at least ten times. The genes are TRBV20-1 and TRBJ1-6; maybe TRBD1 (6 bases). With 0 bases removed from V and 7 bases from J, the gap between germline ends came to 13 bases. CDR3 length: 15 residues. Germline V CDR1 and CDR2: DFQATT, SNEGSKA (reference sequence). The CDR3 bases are TGCAGTGCTAGAGATGAAAAGGGGGGCAATTCACCCCTCCACTTT. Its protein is CSARDEKGGNSPLHF.

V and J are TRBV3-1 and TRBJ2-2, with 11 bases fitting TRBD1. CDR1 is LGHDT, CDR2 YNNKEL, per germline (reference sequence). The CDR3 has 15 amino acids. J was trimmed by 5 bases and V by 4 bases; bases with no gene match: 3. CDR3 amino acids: CASSRTGGGTGELFF. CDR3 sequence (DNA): TGTGCCAGCAGCCGGACAGGGGGCGGAACCGGGGAGCTGTTTTTT.

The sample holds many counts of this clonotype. CDR3 sequence: CASSAGQGANTGELFF. Here the CDR3 DNA reads TGTGCCAGCAGCGCGGGACAGGGGGCGAACACCGGGGAGCTGTTTTTT. This rearrangement joins TRBV5-6 to TRBJ2-2; 11 nucleotides match TRBD1. Per the germline V gene, CDR1 is SGHDT and CDR2 is YYEEEE. The V gene end was trimmed by 4 bases and the J gene end by 0 bases; junction bases not matched to a gene: 2. The CDR3 has 16 amino acids.

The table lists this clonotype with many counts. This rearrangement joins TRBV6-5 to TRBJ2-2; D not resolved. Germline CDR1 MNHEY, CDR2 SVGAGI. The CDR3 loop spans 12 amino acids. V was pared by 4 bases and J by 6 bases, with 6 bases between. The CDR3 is CASSSMSGELFF. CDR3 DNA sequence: TGTGCCAGCAGTTCGATGTCCGGGGAGCTGTTTTTT.

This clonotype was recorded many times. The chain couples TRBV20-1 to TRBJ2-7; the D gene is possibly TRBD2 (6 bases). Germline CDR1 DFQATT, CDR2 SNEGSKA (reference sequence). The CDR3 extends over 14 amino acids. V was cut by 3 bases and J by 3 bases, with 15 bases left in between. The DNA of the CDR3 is TGCAGTGCTAGCCGGACTACGTCCCTCTACGAGCAGTACTTC. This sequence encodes CSASRTTSLYEQYF.

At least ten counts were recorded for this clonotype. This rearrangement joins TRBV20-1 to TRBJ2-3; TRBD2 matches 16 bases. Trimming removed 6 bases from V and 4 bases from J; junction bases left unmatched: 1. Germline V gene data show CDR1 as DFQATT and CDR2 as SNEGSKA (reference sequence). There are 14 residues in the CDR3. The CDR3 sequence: CSAGLAGGPDTQYF. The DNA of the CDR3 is TGCAGTGCGGGACTAGCGGGGGGGCCAGATACGCAGTATTTT.

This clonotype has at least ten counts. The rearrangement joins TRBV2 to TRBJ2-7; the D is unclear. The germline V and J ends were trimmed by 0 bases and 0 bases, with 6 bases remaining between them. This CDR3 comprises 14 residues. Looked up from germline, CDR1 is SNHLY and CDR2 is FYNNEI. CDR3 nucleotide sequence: TGTGCCAGCAGTGAAGCCAGTAGCTCCTACGAGCAGTACTTC. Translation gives CASSEASSSYEQYF.

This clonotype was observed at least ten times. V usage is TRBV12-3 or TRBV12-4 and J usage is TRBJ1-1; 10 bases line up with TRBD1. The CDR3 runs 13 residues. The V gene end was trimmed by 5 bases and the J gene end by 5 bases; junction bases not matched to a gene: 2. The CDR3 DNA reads TGTGCCAGCAGTATGGACAGGGGGACTGAAGCTTTCTTT. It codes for CASSMDRGTEAFF.

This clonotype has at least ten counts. The CDR3 sequence is CASSYETGDGELFF. The CDR3 nucleotides read TGTGCCAGCAGTTACGAGACAGGGGACGGGGAGCTGTTTTTT. The chain joins TRBV6-5 to TRBJ2-2; TRBD1 agrees at 8 bases. The CDR3 runs 14 residues. The germline V gene has CDR1 MNHEY and CDR2 SVGAGI. After removal of 2 bases from V and 7 bases from J, the junction contained 3 bases not matched to a gene.

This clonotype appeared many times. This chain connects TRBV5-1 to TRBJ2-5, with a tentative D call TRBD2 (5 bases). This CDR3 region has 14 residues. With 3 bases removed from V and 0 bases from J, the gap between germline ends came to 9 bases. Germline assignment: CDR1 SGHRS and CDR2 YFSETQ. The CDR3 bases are TGCGCCAGCAGCTCCGGACTGGACCAAGAGACCCAGTACTTC. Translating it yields CASSSGLDQETQYF. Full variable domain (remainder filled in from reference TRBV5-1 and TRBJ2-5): KAGVTQTPRYLIKTRGQQVTLSCSPISGHRSVSWYQQTPGQGLQFLFEYFSETQRNKGNFPGRFSGRQFSNSRSEMNVSTLELGDSALYLCASSSGLDQETQYFGPGTRLLVL.

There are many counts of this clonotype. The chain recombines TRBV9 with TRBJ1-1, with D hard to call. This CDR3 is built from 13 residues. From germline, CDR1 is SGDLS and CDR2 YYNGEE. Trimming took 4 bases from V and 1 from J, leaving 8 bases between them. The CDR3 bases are TGTGCCAGCAGCTCTTTCTCGAACACTGAAGCTTTCTTT. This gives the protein CASSSFSNTEAFF.

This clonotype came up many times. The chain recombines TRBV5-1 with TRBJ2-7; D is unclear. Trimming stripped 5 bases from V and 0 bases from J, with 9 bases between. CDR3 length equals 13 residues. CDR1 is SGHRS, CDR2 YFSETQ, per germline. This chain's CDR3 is CASRGTSSYEQYF. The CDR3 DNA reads TGCGCCAGCAGGGGCACGAGCTCCTACGAGCAGTACTTC. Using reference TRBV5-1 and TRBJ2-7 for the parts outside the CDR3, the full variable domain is KAGVTQTPRYLIKTRGQQVTLSCSPISGHRSVSWYQQTPGQGLQFLFEYFSETQRNKGNFPGRFSGRQFSNSRSEMNVSTLELGDSALYLCASRGTSSYEQYFGPGTRLTVT.

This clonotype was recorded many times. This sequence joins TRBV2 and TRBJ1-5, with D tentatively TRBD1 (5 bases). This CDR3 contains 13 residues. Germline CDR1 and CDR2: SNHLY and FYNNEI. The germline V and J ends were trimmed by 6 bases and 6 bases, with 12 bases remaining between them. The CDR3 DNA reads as TGTGCCAGCAGCGTAGACAGTTTTCAGCCCCAGCATTTT. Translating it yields CASSVDSFQPQHF.